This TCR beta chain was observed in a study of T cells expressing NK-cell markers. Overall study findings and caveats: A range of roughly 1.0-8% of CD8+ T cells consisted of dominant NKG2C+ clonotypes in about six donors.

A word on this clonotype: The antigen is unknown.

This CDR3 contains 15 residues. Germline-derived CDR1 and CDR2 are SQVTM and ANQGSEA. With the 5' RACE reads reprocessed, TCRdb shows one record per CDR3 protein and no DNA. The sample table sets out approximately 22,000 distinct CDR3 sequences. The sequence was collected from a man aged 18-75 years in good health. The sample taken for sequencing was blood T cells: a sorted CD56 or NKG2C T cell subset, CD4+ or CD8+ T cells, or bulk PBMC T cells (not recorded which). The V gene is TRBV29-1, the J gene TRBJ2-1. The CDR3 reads CSVDDDRTPYNEQFF.